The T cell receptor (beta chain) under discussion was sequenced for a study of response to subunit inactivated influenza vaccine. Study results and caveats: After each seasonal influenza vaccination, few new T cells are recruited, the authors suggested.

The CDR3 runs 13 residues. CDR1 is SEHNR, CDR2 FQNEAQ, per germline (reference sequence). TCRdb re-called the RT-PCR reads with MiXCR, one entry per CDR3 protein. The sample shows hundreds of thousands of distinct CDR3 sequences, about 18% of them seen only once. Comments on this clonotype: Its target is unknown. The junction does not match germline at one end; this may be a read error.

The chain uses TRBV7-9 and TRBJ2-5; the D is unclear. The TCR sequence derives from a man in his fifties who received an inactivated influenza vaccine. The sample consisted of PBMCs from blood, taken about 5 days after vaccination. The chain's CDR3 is CASNLKSQETQYF. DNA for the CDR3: TGTGCCAGCAACTTAAAATCCCAAGAGACCCAGTACTTC.